This T cell receptor beta chain was sequenced for a study of T cell repertoires in cytomegalovirus infection. The ends were cut back, 5 bases at V and 11 bases at J, with 21 bases in the middle. The CDR3 covers 13 residues. Germline CDR1 is SQVTM and CDR2 is ANQGSEA. Each CDR3 protein gets one entry after TCRdb re-called the reads with MiXCR. The table lists around 240,000 distinct CDR3 sequences, roughly 23% of them singletons, with 15% to 20% in the top ten. The chain recombines TRBV29-1 with TRBJ1-1; D may be TRBD1 (6 bases). This TCR came from a human donor in good health (CMV status not recorded). Some clones in this sample may be carry-over from other donors' samples. Sample: CD8+ T cells from PBMCs. CDR3 DNA: TGCAGCGTTTTGGGGCAAGGGGGGTTTGGGGCTTTCTTT. Translating it yields CSVLGQGGFGAFF. Drawing the rest from reference TRBV29-1 and TRBJ1-1, the complete variable domain is SAVISQKPSRDICQRGTSLTIQCQVDSQVTMMFWYRQQPGQSLTLIATANQGSEATYESGFVIDKFPISRPNLTFSTLTVSNMSPEDSSIYLCSVLGQGGFGAFFGQGTRLTVV.